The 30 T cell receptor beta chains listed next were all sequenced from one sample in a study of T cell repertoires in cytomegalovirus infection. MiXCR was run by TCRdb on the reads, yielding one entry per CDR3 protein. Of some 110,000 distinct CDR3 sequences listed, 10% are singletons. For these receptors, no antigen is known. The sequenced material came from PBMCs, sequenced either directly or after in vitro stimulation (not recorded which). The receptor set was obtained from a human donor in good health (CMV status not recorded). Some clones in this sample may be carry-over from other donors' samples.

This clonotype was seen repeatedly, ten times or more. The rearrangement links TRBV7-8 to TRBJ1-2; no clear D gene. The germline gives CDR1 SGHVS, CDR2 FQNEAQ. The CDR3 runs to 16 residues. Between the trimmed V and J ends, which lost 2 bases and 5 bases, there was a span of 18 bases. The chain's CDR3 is CASSLIAGQNLYGYTF. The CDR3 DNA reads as TGTGCCAGCAGCTTAATTGCGGGCCAGAACTTATATGGCTACACCTTC.

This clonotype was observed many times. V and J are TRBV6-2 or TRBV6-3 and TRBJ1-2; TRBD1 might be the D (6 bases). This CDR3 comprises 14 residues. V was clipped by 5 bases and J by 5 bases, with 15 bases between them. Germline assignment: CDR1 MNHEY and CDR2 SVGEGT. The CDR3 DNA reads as TGTGCCAGCAGTCGCCAAGGGACAAGTTATGGCTACACCTTC. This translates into CASSRQGTSYGYTF.

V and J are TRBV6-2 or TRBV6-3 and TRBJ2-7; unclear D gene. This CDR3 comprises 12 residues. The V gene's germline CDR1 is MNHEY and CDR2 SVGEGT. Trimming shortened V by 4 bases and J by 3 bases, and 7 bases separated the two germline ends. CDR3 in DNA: TGTGCCAGCAGTTGGAGCCTCTACGAGCAGTACTTC. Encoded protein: CASSWSLYEQYF.

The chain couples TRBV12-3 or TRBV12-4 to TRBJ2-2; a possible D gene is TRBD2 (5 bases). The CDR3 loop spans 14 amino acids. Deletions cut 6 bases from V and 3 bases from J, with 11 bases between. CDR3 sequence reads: CASSYGLYTGELFF. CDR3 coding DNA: TGTGCCAGCAGCTACGGACTTTACACCGGGGAGCTGTTTTTT.

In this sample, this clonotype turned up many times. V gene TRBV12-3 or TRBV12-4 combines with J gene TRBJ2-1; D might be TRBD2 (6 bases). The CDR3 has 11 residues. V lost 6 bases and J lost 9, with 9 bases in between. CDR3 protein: CASRERVEQFF. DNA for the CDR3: TGTGCCAGCAGGGAGCGGGTTGAGCAGTTCTTC.

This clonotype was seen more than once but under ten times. In DNA, the CDR3 is TGTGCCAGCAGCCCGATCAGGGGGCGGGAGACCCAGTACTTC. It translates to CASSPIRGRETQYF. The chain combines TRBV6-8 with TRBJ2-5, with 8 bases identical to TRBD1. V trimming: 6 bases; J trimming: 5 bases; junction bases outside the gene matches: 8. Germline V gene lookup returns CDR1 MNHGY and CDR2 SAAAGT. The CDR3 totals 14 residues.

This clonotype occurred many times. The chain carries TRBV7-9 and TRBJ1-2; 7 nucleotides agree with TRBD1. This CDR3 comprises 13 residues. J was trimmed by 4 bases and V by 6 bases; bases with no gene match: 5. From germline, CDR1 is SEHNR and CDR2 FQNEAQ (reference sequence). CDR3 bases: TGTGCCAGCAGTCGCGGGACAGCCTATGGCTACACCTTC. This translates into CASSRGTAYGYTF.

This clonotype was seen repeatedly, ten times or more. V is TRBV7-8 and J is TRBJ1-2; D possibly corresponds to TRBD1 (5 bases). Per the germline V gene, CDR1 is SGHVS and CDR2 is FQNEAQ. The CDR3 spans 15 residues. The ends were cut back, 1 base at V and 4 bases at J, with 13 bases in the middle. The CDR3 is CASSLEGNLVYGYTF. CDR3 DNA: TGTGCCAGCAGCTTAGAGGGGAATCTTGTCTATGGCTACACCTTC.

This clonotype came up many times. The chain's CDR3 is CASSFNPGTGEAFF. CDR3 DNA sequence: TGTGCCAGCAGTTTTAATCCCGGGACAGGTGAAGCTTTCTTT. This chain links TRBV12-3 or TRBV12-4 with TRBJ1-1; TRBD1 matches at 8 bases. The CDR3 is 14 amino acids. The trim removed 3 bases at V and 7 bases at J, leaving 7 bases unmatched.

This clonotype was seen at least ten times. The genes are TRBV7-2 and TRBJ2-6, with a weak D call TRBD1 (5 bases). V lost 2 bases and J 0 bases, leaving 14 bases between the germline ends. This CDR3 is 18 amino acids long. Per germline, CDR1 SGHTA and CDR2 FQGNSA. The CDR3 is CASSLRQPFPSGANVLTF. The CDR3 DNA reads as TGTGCCAGCAGCTTAAGACAGCCTTTTCCCTCTGGGGCCAACGTCCTGACTTTC.

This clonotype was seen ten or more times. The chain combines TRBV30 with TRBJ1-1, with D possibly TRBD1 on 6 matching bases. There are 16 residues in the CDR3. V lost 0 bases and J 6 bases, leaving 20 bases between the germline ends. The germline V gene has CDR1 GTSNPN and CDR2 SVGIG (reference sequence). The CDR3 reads CAWSVDPSGAGAEAFF. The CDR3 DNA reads TGTGCCTGGAGTGTCGACCCCTCGGGGGCGGGAGCTGAAGCTTTCTTT. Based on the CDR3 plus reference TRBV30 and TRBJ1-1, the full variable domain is SQTIHQWPATLVQPVGSPLSLECTVEGTSNPNLYWYRQAAGRGLQLLFYSVGIGQISSEVPQNLSASRPQDRQFILSSKKLLLSDSGFYLCAWSVDPSGAGAEAFFGQGTRLTVV.

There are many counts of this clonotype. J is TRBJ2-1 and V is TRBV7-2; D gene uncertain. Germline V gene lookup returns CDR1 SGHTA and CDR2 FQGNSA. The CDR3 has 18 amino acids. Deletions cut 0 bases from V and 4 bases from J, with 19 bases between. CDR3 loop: CASSLAPQILGRYNEQFF. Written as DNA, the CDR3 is TGTGCCAGCAGCTTAGCCCCACAAATTCTAGGTCGATACAATGAGCAGTTCTTC.

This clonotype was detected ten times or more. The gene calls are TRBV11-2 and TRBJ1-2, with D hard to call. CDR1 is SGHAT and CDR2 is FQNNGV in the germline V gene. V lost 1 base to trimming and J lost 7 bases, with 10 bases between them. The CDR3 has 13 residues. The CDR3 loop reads CASSLGRVAGYTF. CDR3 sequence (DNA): TGTGCCAGCAGCTTAGGAAGGGTGGCTGGCTACACCTTC.

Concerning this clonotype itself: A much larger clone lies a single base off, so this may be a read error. CDR3 coding DNA: TGTGCCAGCCTCGGGATGAGGGGGGCGTATCAAGCTCTCTTT. It yields the protein CASLGMRGAYQALF. The J gene is TRBJ1-1, the V gene TRBV28; TRBD1 is a possible D gene (6 bases). The germline V gene has CDR1 MDHEN and CDR2 SYDVKM. The CDR3 is 14 amino acids.

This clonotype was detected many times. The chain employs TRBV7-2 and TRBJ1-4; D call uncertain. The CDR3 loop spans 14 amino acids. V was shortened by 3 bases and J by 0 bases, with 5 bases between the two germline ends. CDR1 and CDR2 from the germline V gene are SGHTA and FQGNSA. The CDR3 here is CASSFRSTNEKLFF. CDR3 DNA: TGTGCCAGCAGCTTCAGGTCAACTAATGAAAAACTGTTTTTT.

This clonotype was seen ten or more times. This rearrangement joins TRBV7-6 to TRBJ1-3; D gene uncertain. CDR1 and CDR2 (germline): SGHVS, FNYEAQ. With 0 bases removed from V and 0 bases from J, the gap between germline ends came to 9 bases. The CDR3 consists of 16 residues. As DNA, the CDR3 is TGTGCCAGCAGCTTAGCGACAAGAAACTCTGGAAACACCATATATTTT. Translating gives CASSLATRNSGNTIYF.

The CDR3, as DNA: TGTGCCAGCAGTTTGGCGGGAAGGACGCAGTATTTT. Translating it yields CASSLAGRTQYF. The rearrangement links TRBV27 to TRBJ2-3; TRBD2 might be the D (6 bases). V shed 3 bases and J shed 9 bases, with 10 bases lying between them. Germline CDR1 and CDR2: MNHEY and SMNVEV (reference sequence). The CDR3 spans 12 residues.

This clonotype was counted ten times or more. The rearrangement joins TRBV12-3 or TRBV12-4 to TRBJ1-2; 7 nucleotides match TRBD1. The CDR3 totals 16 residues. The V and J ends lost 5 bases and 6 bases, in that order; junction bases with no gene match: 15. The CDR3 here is CASSNRRGGGLNGYTF. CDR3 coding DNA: TGTGCCAGCAGTAACCGGAGAGGGGGCGGTTTAAATGGCTACACCTTC.

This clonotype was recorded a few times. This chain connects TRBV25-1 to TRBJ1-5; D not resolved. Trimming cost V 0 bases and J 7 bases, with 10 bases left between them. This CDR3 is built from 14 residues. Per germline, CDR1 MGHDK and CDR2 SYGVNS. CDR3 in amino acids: CASSEYTVGQPQHF. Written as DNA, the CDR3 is TGTGCCAGCAGTGAATACACAGTCGGACAGCCCCAGCATTTT.

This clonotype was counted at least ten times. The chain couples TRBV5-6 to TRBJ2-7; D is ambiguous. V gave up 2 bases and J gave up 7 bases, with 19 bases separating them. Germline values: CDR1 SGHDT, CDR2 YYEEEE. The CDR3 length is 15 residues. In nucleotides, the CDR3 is TGTGCCAGCAGCTTTAGCACAAACCCTGTGGTGGAGCAGTACTTC. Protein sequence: CASSFSTNPVVEQYF. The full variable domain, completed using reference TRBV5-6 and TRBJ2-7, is DAGVTQSPTHLIKTRGQQVTLRCSPKSGHDTVSWYQQALGQGPQFIFQYYEEEERQRGNFPDRFSGHQFPNYSSELNVNALLLGDSALYLCASSFSTNPVVEQYFGPGTRLTVT.

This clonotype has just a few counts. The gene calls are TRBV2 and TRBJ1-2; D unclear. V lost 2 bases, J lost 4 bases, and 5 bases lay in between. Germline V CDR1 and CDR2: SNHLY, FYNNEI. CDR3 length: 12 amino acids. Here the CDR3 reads CASSEQTYGYTF. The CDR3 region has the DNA TGTGCCAGCAGTGAACAGACCTATGGCTACACCTTC.

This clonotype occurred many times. The CDR3 bases are TGTGCCAGCGGTGGTGCTCTGGAGACTGAAGCTTTCTTT. Its protein product is CASGGALETEAFF. The rearrangement joins TRBV12-3 or TRBV12-4 to TRBJ1-1; D unclear. Trimming pared 8 bases from V and 5 bases from J, leaving 15 bases between. The CDR3 covers 13 residues.

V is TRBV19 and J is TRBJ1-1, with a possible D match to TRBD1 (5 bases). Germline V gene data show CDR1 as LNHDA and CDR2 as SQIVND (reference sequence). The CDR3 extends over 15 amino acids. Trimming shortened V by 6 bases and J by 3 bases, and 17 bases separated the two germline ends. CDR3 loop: CASSPGRTRDTEAFF. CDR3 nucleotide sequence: TGTGCCAGTAGCCCGGGGCGCACTCGGGACACTGAAGCTTTCTTT.

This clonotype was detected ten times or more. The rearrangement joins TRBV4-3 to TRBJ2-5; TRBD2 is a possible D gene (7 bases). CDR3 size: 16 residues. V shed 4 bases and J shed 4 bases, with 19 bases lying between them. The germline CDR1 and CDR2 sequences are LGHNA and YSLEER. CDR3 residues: CASSRGGGGGPETQYF. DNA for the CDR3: TGCGCCAGCAGCCGAGGAGGAGGGGGGGGTCCAGAGACCCAGTACTTC.

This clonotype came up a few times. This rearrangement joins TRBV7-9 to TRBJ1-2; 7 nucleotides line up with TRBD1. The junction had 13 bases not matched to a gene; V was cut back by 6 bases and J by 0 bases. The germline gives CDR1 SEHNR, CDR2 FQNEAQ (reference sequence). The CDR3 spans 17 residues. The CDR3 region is CASRSKLRDSSNYGYTF. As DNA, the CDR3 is TGTGCCAGCAGGTCTAAGTTGCGGGACAGCTCTAACTATGGCTACACCTTC.

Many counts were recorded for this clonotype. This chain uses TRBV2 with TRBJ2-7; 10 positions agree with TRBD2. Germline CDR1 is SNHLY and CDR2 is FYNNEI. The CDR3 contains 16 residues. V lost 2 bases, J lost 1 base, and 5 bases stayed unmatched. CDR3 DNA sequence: TGTGCCAGCAGTGAACTCAGCGGGAGGGCTTCCTACGAGCAGTACTTC. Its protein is CASSELSGRASYEQYF.

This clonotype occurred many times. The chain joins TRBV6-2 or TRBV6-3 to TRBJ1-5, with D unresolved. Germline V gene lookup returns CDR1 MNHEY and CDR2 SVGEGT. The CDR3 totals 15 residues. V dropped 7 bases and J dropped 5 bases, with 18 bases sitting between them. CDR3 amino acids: CASTPEGRSYQPQHF. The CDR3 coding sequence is TGTGCCAGCACCCCGGAGGGCAGGAGTTATCAGCCCCAGCATTTT.

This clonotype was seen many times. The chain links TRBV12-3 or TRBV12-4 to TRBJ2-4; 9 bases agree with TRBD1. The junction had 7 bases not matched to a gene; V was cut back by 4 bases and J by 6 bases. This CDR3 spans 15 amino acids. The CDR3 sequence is CASSSSGTGLNIQYF. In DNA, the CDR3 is TGTGCCAGCAGTTCATCCGGGACAGGGCTAAACATTCAGTACTTC.

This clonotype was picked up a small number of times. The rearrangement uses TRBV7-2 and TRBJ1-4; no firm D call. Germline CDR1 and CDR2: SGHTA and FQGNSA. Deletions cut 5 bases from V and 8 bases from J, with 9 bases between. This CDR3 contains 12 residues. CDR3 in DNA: TGTGCCAGCAGCCCGAGCCGGGAAAAACTGTTTTTT. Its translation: CASSPSREKLFF.

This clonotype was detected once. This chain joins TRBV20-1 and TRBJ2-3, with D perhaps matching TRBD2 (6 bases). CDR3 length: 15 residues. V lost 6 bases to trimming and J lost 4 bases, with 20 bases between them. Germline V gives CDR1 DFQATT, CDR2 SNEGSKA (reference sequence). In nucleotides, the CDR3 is TGCAGTGCCGCCCGCCGGGAGAGAGAGGCAGATACGCAGTATTTT. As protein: CSAARREREADTQYF.